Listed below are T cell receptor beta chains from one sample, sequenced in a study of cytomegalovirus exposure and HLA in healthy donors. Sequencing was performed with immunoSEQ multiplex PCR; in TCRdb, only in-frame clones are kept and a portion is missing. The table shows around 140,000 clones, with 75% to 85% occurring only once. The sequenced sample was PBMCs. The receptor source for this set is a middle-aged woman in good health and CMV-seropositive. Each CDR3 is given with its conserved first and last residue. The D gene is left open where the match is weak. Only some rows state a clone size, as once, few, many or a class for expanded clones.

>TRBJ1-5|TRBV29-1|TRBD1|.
CSVAAGTDQPQHF
TGCAGCGTTGCGGCCGGGACAGATCAGCCCCAGCATTTT
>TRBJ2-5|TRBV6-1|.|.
CASYRDQETQYF
TGTGCCAGCTACCGGGACCAAGAGACCCAGTACTTC
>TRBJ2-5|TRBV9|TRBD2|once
CASSSSGRAETQYF
TGTGCCAGCAGCTCTAGCGGGAGGGCAGAGACCCAGTACTTC
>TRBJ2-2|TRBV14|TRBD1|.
CASRVTGRNTGELFF
TGTGCCAGCAGGGTGACAGGGCGCAACACCGGGGAGCTGTTTTTT
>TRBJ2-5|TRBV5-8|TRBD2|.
CASSPSGTSGETQYF
TGTGCCAGCAGCCCTTCCGGGACTAGCGGGGAGACCCAGTACTTC
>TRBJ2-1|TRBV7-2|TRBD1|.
CASRVGQRLYNEQFF
TGTGCCAGCAGGGTGGGACAGCGACTTTACAATGAGCAGTTCTTC
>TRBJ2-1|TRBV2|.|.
CASSAYNEQFF
TGTGCCAGCAGTGCTTACAATGAGCAGTTCTTC
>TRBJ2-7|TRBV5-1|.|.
CASSNGMTGAYEQYF
TGCGCCAGCAGTAACGGCATGACAGGAGCCTACGAGCAGTACTTC
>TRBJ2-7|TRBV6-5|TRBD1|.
CVSGTAIHEQYF
TGTGTTTCCGGGACAGCCATCCACGAGCAGTACTTC
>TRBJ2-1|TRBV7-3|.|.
CASSLTEGNEQFF
TGTGCCAGCAGCTTAACGGAGGGCAATGAGCAGTTCTTC
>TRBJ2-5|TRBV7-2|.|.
CASSLGAQETQYF
TGTGCCAGCAGCTTAGGAGCGCAAGAGACCCAGTACTTC
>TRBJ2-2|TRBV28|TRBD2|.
CASSPGLASGELFF
TGTGCCAGCAGTCCGGGACTAGCGTCCGGGGAGCTGTTTTTT
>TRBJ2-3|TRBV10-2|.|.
CASSEALITPTDTQYF
TGCGCCAGCAGTGAGGCTCTAATTACGCCCACAGATACGCAGTATTTT
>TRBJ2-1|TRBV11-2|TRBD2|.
CASSLGTSSYNEQFF
TGTGCCAGCAGCTTAGGGACTAGCTCCTACAATGAGCAGTTCTTC
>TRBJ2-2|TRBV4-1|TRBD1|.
CASSHPPGQGWGELFF
TGCGCCAGCAGCCATCCCCCGGGACAGGGATGGGGGGAGCTGTTTTTT
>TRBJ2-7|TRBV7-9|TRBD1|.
CASSLDRRQGSYEQYF
TGTGCCAGCAGCTTAGACAGACGACAGGGCTCCTACGAGCAGTACTTC
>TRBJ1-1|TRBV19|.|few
CASSLDGLEAEAFF
TGTGCCAGTAGTCTCGACGGCCTAGAGGCTGAAGCTTTCTTT
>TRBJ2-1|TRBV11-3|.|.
CASSLEEGLNNEQFF
TGTGCCAGCAGCTTAGAGGAGGGCCTAAACAATGAGCAGTTCTTC
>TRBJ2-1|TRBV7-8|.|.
CASSSQRAAPDEQFF
TGTGCCAGCAGCTCCCAGCGGGCGGCGCCGGATGAGCAGTTCTTC
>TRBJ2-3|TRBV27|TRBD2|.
CASSRRTSGIDTQYF
TGTGCCAGCAGTCGAAGGACTAGCGGGATAGATACGCAGTATTTT
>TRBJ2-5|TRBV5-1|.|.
CASSLNGGPETQYF
TGCGCCAGCAGCTTGAATGGCGGGCCGGAGACCCAGTACTTC
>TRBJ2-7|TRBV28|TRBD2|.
CASSYLLAGNYEQYF
TGTGCCAGCAGTTACCTCTTAGCGGGCAACTACGAGCAGTACTTC
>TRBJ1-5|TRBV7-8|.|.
CASSGPGLGSNQPQHF
TGTGCCAGCAGCGGACCAGGGTTGGGGAGCAATCAGCCCCAGCATTTT
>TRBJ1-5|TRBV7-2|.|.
CASSLVGNQPQHF
TGTGCCAGCAGCTTAGTCGGCAATCAGCCCCAGCATTTT
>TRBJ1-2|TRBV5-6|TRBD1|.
CASRRQGADYGYTF
TGTGCCAGCAGGCGACAGGGGGCAGACTATGGCTACACCTTC
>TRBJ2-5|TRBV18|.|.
CASSPPVGGGLKTQYF
TGTGCCAGCTCACCACCGGTAGGGGGCGGACTAAAGACCCAGTACTTC
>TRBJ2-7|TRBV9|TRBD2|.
CASSVGLAVYEQYF
TGTGCCAGCAGCGTAGGTCTAGCGGTGTACGAGCAGTACTTC